Below, one T cell receptor beta chain is given with its context. The data were obtained in a study of blood T cell repertoires in COVID-19. Study context: Donors in the United States, Italy and Spain gave samples during acute or convalescent COVID-19. Nucleic acid was either cDNA or gDNA, and it came from T cells, B-cell-depleted T cells, or PBMCs.

There are 15 residues in the CDR3. Unmatched junction bases numbered 4, after V lost 2 bases and J lost 2 bases. Germline values: CDR1 SGHRS, CDR2 YFSETQ. In the study's own analysis: For nucleated cells, counts were estimated from reference gene primer amplification. Sequencing was performed with immunoSEQ multiplex PCR; in TCRdb, only in-frame clones are kept and a portion is missing. V, J and clone size are those of that table, while D and trimming were read from the DNA. The data hold around 120,000 clones, with roughly 79% observed a single time. This chain links TRBV5-1 with TRBJ1-2; 9 bases are a match to TRBD1. This TCR came from a man aged 65 to 85 with acute or convalescent COVID-19. Sequenced sample: peripheral blood. CDR3 coding DNA: TGCGCCAGCAGCTTCGGGGGGACAGGGAACTATGGCTACACCTTC. Translating it yields CASSFGGTGNYGYTF.